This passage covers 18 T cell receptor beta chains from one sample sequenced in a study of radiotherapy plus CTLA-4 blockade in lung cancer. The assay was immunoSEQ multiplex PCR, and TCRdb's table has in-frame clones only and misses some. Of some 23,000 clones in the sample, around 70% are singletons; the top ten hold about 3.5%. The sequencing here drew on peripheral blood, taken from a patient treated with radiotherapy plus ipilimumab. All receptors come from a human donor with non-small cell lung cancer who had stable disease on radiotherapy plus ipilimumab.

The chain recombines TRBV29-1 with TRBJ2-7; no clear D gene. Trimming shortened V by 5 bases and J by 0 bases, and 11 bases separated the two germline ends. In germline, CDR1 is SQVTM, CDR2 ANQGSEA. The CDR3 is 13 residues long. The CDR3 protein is CSVILQSSYEQYF. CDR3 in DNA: TGCAGCGTTATCCTCCAGAGCTCCTACGAGCAGTACTTC.

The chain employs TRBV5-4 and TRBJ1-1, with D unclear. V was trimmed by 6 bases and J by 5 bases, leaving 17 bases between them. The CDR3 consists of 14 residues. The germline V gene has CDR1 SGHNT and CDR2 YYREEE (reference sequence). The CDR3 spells CASNPQTGRTEAFF. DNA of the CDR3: TGTGCCAGCAACCCTCAGACCGGGAGGACTGAAGCTTTCTTT.

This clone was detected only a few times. The CDR3 sequence: CASSQGYSYEQYF. The CDR3 nucleotides are TGTGCCAGCAGCCAGGGCTACTCCTACGAGCAGTACTTC. The rearrangement joins TRBV4-2 to TRBJ2-7; D unclear. The CDR3 has 13 amino acids. Germline V gene data show CDR1 as LGHNA and CDR2 as YNFKEQ. Trimming removed 3 bases from V and 0 bases from J, with 6 bases in between.

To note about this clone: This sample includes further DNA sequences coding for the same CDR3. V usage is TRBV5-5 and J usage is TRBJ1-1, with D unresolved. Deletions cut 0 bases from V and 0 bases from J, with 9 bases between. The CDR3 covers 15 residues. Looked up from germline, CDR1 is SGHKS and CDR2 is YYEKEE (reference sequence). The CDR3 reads CASSLDGLMNTEAFF. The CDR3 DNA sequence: TGTGCCAGCAGCTTGGACGGACTTATGAACACTGAAGCTTTCTTT.

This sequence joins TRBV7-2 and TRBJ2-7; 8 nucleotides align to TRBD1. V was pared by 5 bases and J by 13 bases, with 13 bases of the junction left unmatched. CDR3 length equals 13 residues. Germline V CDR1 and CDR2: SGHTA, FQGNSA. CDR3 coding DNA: TGTGCCAGCAGCCCTACGACCAGGGACAGGCCCTACTTC. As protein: CASSPTTRDRPYF.

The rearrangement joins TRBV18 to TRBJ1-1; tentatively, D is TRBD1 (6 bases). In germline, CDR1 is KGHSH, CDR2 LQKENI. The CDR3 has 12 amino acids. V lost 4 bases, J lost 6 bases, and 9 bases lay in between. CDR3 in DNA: TGTGCCAGCTCACAGGGGGTCGCTGAAGCTTTCTTT. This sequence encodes CASSQGVAEAFF.

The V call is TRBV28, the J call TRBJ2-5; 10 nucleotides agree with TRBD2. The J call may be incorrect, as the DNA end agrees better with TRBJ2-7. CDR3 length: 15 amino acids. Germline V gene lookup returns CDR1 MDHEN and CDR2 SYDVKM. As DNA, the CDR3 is TGTGCCAGCAGCCTGAAAGCGGGAGGGCCCTACGAGCAGTACTTC. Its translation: CASSLKAGGPYEQYF.

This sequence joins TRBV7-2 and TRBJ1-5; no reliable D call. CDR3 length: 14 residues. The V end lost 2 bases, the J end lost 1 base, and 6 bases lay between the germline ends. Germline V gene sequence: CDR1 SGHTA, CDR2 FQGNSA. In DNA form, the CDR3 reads TGTGCCAGCAGCTTACTAGGGAGCAATCAGCCCCAGCATTTT. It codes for CASSLLGSNQPQHF.

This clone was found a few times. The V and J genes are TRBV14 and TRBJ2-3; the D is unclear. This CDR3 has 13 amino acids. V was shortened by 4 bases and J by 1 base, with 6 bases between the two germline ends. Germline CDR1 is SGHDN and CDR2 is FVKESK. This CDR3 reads CASSPTRTDTQYF. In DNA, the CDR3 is TGTGCCAGCAGCCCGACCCGCACAGATACGCAGTATTTT.

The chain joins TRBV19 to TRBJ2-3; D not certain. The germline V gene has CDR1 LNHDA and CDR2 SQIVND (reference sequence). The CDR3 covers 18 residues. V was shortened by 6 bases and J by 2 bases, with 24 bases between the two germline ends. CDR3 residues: CASSPLNFVGTDTDTQYF. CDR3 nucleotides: TGTGCCAGTAGCCCCTTAAACTTCGTGGGAACGGACACAGATACGCAGTATTTT.

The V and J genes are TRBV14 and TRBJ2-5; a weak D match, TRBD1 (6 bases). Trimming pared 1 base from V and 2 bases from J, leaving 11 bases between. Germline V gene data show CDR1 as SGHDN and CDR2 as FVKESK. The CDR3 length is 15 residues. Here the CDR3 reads CASSQARGRQETQYF. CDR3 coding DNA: TGTGCCAGCAGCCAAGCCAGGGGCCGGCAAGAGACCCAGTACTTC.

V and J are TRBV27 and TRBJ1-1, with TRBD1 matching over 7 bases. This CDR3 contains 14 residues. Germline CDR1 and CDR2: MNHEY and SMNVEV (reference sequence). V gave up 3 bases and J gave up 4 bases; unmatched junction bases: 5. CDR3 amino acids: CASSLESGGTEAFF. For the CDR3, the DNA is TGTGCCAGCAGTTTGGAATCAGGGGGCACTGAAGCTTTCTTT.

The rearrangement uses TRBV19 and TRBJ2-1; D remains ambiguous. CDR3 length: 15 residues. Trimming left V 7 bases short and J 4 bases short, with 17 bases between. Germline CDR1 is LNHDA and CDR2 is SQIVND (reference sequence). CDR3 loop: CASTPGTGVYNEQFF. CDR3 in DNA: TGTGCCAGTACCCCCGGAACCGGAGTTTACAATGAGCAGTTCTTC.

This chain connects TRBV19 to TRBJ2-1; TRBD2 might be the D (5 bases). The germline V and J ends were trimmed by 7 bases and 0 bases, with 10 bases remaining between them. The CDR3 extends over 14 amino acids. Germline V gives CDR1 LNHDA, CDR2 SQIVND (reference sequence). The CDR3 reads CASKERASYNEQFF. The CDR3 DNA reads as TGTGCCAGTAAGGAGAGGGCCTCCTACAATGAGCAGTTCTTC. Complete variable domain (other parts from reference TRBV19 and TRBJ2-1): DGGITQSPKYLFRKEGQNVTLSCEQNLNHDAMYWYRQDPGQGLRLIYYSQIVNDFQKGDIAEGYSVSREKKESFPLTVTSAQKNPTAFYLCASKERASYNEQFFGPGTRLTVL.

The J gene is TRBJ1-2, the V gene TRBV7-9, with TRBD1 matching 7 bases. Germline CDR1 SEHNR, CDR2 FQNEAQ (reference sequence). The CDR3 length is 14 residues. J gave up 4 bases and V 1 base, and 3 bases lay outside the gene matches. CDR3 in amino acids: CASSLEQGIYGYTF. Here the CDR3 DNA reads TGTGCCAGCAGCTTAGAACAGGGGATCTATGGCTACACCTTC.

CDR3 coding DNA: TGTGCCAGCATAGCAAGCCGGAGCACCGGGGAGCTGTTTTTT. Protein: CASIASRSTGELFF. The chain recombines TRBV2 with TRBJ2-2; D gene ambiguous. Trimming left V 7 bases short and J 4 bases short, with 13 bases between. CDR3 length: 14 residues. Per germline, CDR1 SNHLY and CDR2 FYNNEI.

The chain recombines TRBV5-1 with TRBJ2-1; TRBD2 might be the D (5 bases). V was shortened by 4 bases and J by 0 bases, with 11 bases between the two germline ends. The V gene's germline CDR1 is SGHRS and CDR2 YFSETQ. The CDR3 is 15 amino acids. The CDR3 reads CASSPAASSYNEQFF. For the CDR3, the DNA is TGCGCCAGCAGCCCAGCGGCGAGCTCCTACAATGAGCAGTTCTTC.

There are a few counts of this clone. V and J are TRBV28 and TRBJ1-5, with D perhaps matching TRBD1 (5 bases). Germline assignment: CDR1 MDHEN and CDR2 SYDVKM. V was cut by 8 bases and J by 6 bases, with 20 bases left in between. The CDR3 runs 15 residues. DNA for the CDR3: TGTGCCAGCCGCCTATGGGGCGTCGGGGCTCAGCCCCAGCATTTT. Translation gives CASRLWGVGAQPQHF.